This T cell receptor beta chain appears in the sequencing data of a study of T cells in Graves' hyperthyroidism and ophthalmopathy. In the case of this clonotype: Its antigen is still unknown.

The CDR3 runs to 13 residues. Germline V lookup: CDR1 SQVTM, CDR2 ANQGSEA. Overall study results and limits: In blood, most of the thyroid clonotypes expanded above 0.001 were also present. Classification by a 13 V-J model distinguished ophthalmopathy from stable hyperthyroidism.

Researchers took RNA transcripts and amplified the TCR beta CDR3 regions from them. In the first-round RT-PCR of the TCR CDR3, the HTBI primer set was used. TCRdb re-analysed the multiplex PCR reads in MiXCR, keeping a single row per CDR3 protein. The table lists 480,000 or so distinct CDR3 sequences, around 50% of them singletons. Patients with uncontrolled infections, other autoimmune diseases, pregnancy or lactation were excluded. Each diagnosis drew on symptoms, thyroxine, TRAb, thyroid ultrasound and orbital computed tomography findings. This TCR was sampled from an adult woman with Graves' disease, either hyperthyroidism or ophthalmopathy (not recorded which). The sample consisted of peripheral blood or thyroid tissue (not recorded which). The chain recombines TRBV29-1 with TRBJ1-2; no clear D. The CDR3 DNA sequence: TGCAGTGCTAGAGATCGGCCCACGGGTGGCTACACCTTC. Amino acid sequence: CSARDRPTGGYTF.